This is a list of T cell receptor beta chains from one sample in a study of T-cell memory formation after mild COVID-19. TCRdb redid the calling of the 5' RACE reads with MiXCR, one entry per CDR3 protein. This table has a few hundred thousand distinct CDR3 sequences, 25% to 30% appearing once. The sample comprised PBMCs or a T cell subset sorted from them (not recorded which). The receptors stem from an adult woman who had mild COVID-19 (a few samples of this study predate the infection). Cell type and time point are not known. The CDR3 runs from the conserved cysteine through the conserved F or W. The D gene is left open where the match is weak.

TRBV10-3	NA	TRBJ2-2	CAISWGDTGELFF
TRBV12-3/TRBV12-4	TRBD1	TRBJ2-7	CASSLAGQGAYEQYF
TRBV29-1	TRBD2	TRBJ2-5	CSVDRLAGAGDQYF
TRBV4-3	NA	TRBJ2-3	CASSQDPGPRTDTQYF
TRBV6-6	NA	TRBJ2-7	CASRFSAGEQYF
TRBV5-1	TRBD1	TRBJ2-7	CASSRGDRREQYF
TRBV11-2	NA	TRBJ2-5	CASSEWEETQYF
TRBV9	NA	TRBJ1-1	CASSSENREGEAFF
TRBV11-2	TRBD2	TRBJ2-7	CASSPLRRGRNNSYEQYF
TRBV2	NA	TRBJ2-2	CASSAFGELFF
TRBV27	NA	TRBJ2-1	CASSPRASRDNEQFF
TRBV3-1	NA	TRBJ2-7	CASSQRGGEQYF
TRBV6-5	NA	TRBJ1-3	CASSYSNMGPGNTIYF
TRBV12-3/TRBV12-4	TRBD1	TRBJ2-2	CASRLTGATGELFF
TRBV6-5	NA	TRBJ2-7	CASSYVGRGSSEQYF
TRBV2	TRBD1	TRBJ1-1	CASSGGTGMNTEAFF
TRBV7-2	NA	TRBJ2-7	CASSSRRGYEQYF
TRBV12-3/TRBV12-4	TRBD1	TRBJ2-5	CASSFMGTGTETQYF
TRBV24-1	NA	TRBJ1-2	CATSDPTGANYGYTF
TRBV20-1	TRBD2	TRBJ2-1	CSARDPPRSGGGRNSYNEQFF